This T cell receptor beta chain was sequenced in a study of cytomegalovirus exposure and HLA in healthy donors (dated by TCRdb to the late 2010s). With respect to the entire study: An earlier analysis of about 560 of the donors reported approximately 280 Gb of sequence data and 117 million unique TCR beta sequences obtained from approximately 180 million T cells. In a later genetic analysis, genome-wide SNP genotypes for about three fifths of the roughly 670 donors were used, and that subset was treated as a discovery cohort. A later analysis re-examined previously published TCR beta repertoires from over 500 donors and added high-resolution HLA genotyping to investigate patterns of TCR occurrence. Both class I and class II loci were covered by HLA typing, at four-digit resolution. Approximately 300 gigabases of sequencing data and around 80 million unique TCR sequences made up an early release that covered 500 to 650 HLA-typed donors. A separate validation cohort of some 130 different subjects was used in addition to the roughly 720-subject first cohort. The number of donors typed differed by locus, with roughly 620-630 for A, B, C, DRB1 and DQB1, about 500 for DQA1, 600 to 610 for DPA1, and approximately 470 for DPB1. To predict cytomegalovirus infection status, the study brought together high-throughput TCR immunosequencing, statistical association of individual TCRs with disease status, and machine learning. Of the roughly 390 genotyped donors, approximately 81% were placed in the genetic ancestry cluster associated with self-reported Caucasian donors. The later analysis used no new phenotypic data to find candidate immune exposures, relying instead on TCR beta sequences and their occurrence across donors. Several DR-DQ haplotypes were handled as single units for association and clustering because linkage in the cohort was strong. Using immunosequencing, the study profiled T cell repertoires from approximately 700 subjects and related those repertoires to cytomegalovirus serostatus. In an earlier analysis of a few hundred of the donors, high-throughput TCR beta sequencing was used to judge whether each TCR beta V gene segment behaved as functional or pseudogenic. The study aimed to test whether cataloging public T cell receptors could reveal signatures of past pathogen exposure. All discovery cohort repertoires had been generated using a single sequencing platform. Donor age, sex, ethnicity and CMV serostatus were collected together with the repertoire data. Among about 410 genotyped donors of the cohort, an average of approximately 240,000 unique TCR beta nucleotide sequences was sequenced per donor, of which approximately 18% were non-productive. The study at large found these results: At a false discovery rate of 0.05, a later analysis linked 15,000 to 20,000 TCR beta sequences to specific HLA alleles. Presence/absence analyses assumed roughly uniform sequencing depth across donors, an assumption that may not hold. The authors suggested that the approach could potentially be extended to other disease states and immunological phenotypes. When HLA alleles, especially DR and DQ, strongly co-occurred, attributing TCR associations to individual alleles was difficult. Because counts were too low, about 18 rarely observed V segments, including chromosome 9 orphons, were left out of the earlier analysis of 587 of the donors. Broadly in line with IMGT annotations, most TCR beta V segments showed up in productive rearrangements about 90% or about 30% of the time in an earlier analysis of several hundred of the donors. A later analysis found that TCR association rates varied across HLA loci, with DRB1 alleles showing the most associated TCRs and HLA-C alleles the fewest. In a later analysis, HLA-associated TCR beta chains showed more clonal expansion and lower generation probabilities than non-associated chains that were equally common. A group of highly shared sequence variants was considered likely to be a technical artifact of the sequencing pipeline. Most TCR sequences were seen in very few donors, while some public TCRs were found in many individuals. In vitro tests confirmed that a few of the cytomegalovirus-associated TCR beta chains recognize cytomegalovirus antigens. The study gave a list of under 200 TCR beta chains associated with cytomegalovirus. The 87-base-pair reads could not distinguish some IMGT-functional V segments, including TRBV6-2 and TRBV6-3, so those segments were excluded. Because HLA typing was unavailable for some donors at each locus, only the typed subset was used in association tests. Correlated functional status among segregating V segments might be attributable to linkage disequilibrium, but an unknown experimental factor could not be ruled out. For the cohort, immune exposure information was limited to CMV serostatus. The classifier was reported to diagnose cytomegalovirus status with high specificity and sensitivity in both the original cohort and the validation cohort. In a later analysis, several top co-occurrence clusters were reported to appear linked to parvovirus B19, influenza, CMV and Epstein-Barr virus. Compared with the roughly 670-donor mean, donors in an Asian-associated ancestry cluster had fewer N-insertions in productive TCRs, according to a later genetic analysis. In this cohort, only TCR beta chains were sequenced, and detectable features were limited by the absence of alpha or paired-chain data. V-gene and J-gene trimming of TCR beta chains was associated with a missense DCLRE1C variant in a later genetic analysis, and the association was replicated in an independent cohort. A further reported finding was that TCR beta sequences accurately predicted the HLA-A and HLA-B alleles for most subjects in the first cohort. Most CMV-associated TCR beta chains appeared to be HLA-restricted in a later analysis, and the HLA associations seemed to be driven largely by CMV exposure.

The CDR3 has 15 amino acids, counting the end cysteine and phenylalanine. Only CDR3 DNA is held: 45 bases, read in frame from base 1. V drops 1 base and J drops 0 bases, leaving 9 bases in between. CDR1 and CDR2 are drawn from the germline V gene: SGDLS, YYNGEE. The cohort consisted of more than 650 healthy bone marrow donors. All cohort members were sampled while nominally healthy, although unrecorded immune exposures were likely present. The donor tested CMV seropositive and was one of the 289 seropositive cohort members. A peripheral blood sample was collected from each donor, and TCR beta sequencing was performed on peripheral blood mononuclear cells. The Qiagen DNeasy Blood Extraction Kit was used to extract genomic DNA from the blood cell samples. Library preparation employed the immunoSEQ multiplex PCR assay. The multiplex PCR relied on a mix of 60 forward primers for TCR Vbeta segments and 13 reverse primers for TCR Jbeta segments. Amplification of the CDR3 region of rearranged TCR beta genes was performed with a multiplex PCR assay on genomic DNA. The amplified TCR beta libraries were sequenced on the Illumina HiSeq System as 87-base-pair reads. As for how the authors treated the data: Across the 500 to 700 repertoires, a later analysis counted 80 million or so unique TCR beta chains, some 11 million of which were shared by at least two donors. A nearest-neighbor algorithm error-corrected the raw reads and collapsed the reads into unique sequences, merging closely related sequences to remove PCR and sequencing errors. V, D and J gene segments were assigned by aligning CDR3 sequences to IMGT reference sequences. Each retained sequence needed at least a six-nucleotide match to both a V gene segment and a J gene segment. A rearrangement counted as productive if the CDR3 had no stop codons and remained in frame with V and J, and every other rearrangement counted as non-productive. Following IMGT convention, CDR3 was defined as the stretch from the second conserved V-encoded cysteine to the conserved J-encoded phenylalanine. In an earlier analysis of more than 550 of the donors, sequences lacking an unambiguous match to a single V gene segment were excluded. In an earlier analysis of a few hundred of the donors, V segments were called functional above 56.7% productive rearrangements and were called segregating when the between-donor standard deviation exceeded 5%. To diagnose cytomegalovirus status from the catalog of TCR beta chain sequences, a statistical classification framework was built. In a later analysis, TCR nucleotide sequences were compared against IMGT/GENE-DB human TR gene sequences so that V and J genes could be assigned. A later analysis assigned CDR3 sequences and most-parsimonious VDJ recombination scenarios with the TCRdist pipeline. A later analysis defined each TCR beta chain by its CDR3 amino acid sequence plus V-gene family, and excluded reads lacking a unique V-gene family. In a later analysis, approximately 640 highly shared, low-generation-probability nucleotide sequences were removed to address suspected cross-contamination and a sequencing artifact. In a later analysis, a clonal expansion index was calculated for each public chain from normalized within-repertoire ranks of inferred template counts. A later analysis computed generation probabilities with a VDJ recombination model fitted to out-of-frame rearrangements, and checked the results against IGoR. Hypergeometric tests were used in a later analysis to score TCR-TCR, TCR-HLA and TCR-CMV co-occurrence, with a repertoire-size bias correction applied to the TCR pairs. A later analysis estimated false discovery rates by permuting HLA or CMV assignments 20 times. In a later analysis, co-occurring TCRs were grouped using DBSCAN, with TCRdist sequence similarity added in when clustering inside HLA-allele-positive subsets. Co-occurrence clustering excluded repertoires with fewer than 30,000 or more than 120,000 public chains, plus five with anomalous nucleotide sharing. TCRdb stores this immuneACCESS table with in-frame sequences only. Part of the clones is absent; in the studies checked, under half of the shortfall reflects unresolved V genes, and no reason is known for the rest. V and J calls and clone size are as listed in that table; D and trimming were resolved from the DNA. In all, the sample holds under 300,000 clones, and approximately 82% of those were seen once. Around 8.6% of the sample rests with the top ten.

Of note for this clone: Its target antigen remains unknown. No base qualities exist here, and no much larger clone lies one base off it.

Here the chain combines TRBV9 and TRBJ2-3; no D gene is confidently identified. The sample taken for sequencing was PBMCs. The receptor comes from an older woman in good health and CMV-seropositive. The DNA sequence is TGTGCCAGCAGCGTATCGGCGGCTAGCACAGATACGCAGTATTTT. This sequence encodes CASSVSAASTDTQYF.